Described below is a single TCR beta chain sequence and its context. The antigen is unknown. These data come from a study of blood T cells in healthy people across ages. Study-wide results and caveats: Per-million-T-cell TCR beta diversity fell roughly linearly with age. A strong correlation between TCR beta diversity and naive T cell percentage was seen. One million T cells yielded diversity estimates that were considered underestimates.

This CDR3 region has 15 residues. Germline-derived CDR1 and CDR2 are SGHRS and YFSETQ. With 0 bases removed from V and 2 bases from J, the gap between germline ends came to 9 bases. The use of a sample-barcoded 5' primer and a J-beta primer mix characterized a second PCR of roughly 7 to 12 cycles. One entry per CDR3 protein results from TCRdb running MiXCR on the 5' RACE reads. Of approximately 900,000 distinct CDR3 sequences in the sample, about 48% were seen once. Donors were systemically healthy Caucasian individuals from Russia aged 6 to 90 years. V usage is TRBV5-1 and J usage is TRBJ1-5, with D possibly TRBD1 on 5 matching bases. The clonotype was recovered from a man younger than 45 in good health. The sequenced sample was blood. The CDR3 region is CASSLAGYRNQPQHF. The CDR3, as DNA: TGCGCCAGCAGCTTGGCAGGGTATCGCAATCAGCCCCAGCATTTT.